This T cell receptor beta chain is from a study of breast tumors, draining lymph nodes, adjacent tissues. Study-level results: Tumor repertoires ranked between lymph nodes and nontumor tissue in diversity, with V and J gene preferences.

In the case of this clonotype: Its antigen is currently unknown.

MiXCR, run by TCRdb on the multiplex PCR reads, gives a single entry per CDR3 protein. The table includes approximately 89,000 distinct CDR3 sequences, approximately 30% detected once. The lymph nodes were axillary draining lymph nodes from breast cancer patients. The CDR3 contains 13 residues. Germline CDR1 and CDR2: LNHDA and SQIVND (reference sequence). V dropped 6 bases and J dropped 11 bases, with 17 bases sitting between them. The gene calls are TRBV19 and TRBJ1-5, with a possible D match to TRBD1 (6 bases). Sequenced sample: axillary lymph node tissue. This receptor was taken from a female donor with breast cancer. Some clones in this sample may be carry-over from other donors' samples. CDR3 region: CASRRQVQETQHF. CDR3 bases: TGTGCCAGTAGGCGACAGGTACAAGAGACCCAGCATTTT.